The rows below give T cell receptor beta chains drawn from one sample of a study of shared clonotypes between healthy human individuals. Libraries were prepared by immunoSEQ multiplex PCR; TCRdb keeps only in-frame clonotypes and omits some of them. The data hold 950,000 to 1,200,000 clones, with 70% to 85% observed a single time. The material sequenced was memory CD4+ T cells from PBMCs. The origin of the receptors is a young man in good health. Some clones in this sample may be carry-over from other donors' samples. The CDR3 runs from the conserved cysteine through the conserved F or W. The order of the fields is CDR3 protein, CDR3 DNA, V gene, J gene, clone size, D gene, CDR3 length. The D gene is left open where the match is weak. Only some rows state a clone size, as once, few, many or a class for expanded clones.

CDR3aa: CASSARPGGTGELFF
CDR3nt: TGTGCCAGCAGCGCCCGTCCAGGGGGCACCGGGGAGCTGTTTTTT
v_gene: TRBV9
j_gene: TRBJ2-2
abundance: NA
d_gene: TRBD1
len: 15

CDR3aa: CAISKAADTEAFF
CDR3nt: TGTGCCATCAGTAAAGCAGCGGACACTGAAGCTTTCTTT
v_gene: TRBV10-3
j_gene: TRBJ1-1
abundance: NA
d_gene: NA
len: 13

CDR3aa: CASSKGTPQDKETQYF
CDR3nt: TGTGCCAGCAGCAAAGGAACCCCCCAGGACAAAGAGACCCAGTACTTC
v_gene: TRBV21-1
j_gene: TRBJ2-5
abundance: once
d_gene: NA
len: 16

CDR3aa: CASSYRDTNEKLFF
CDR3nt: TGTGCCAGCAGCTACCGGGACACTAATGAAAAACTGTTTTTT
v_gene: TRBV5-6
j_gene: TRBJ1-4
abundance: NA
d_gene: NA
len: 14

CDR3aa: CASSLERNTEAFF
CDR3nt: TGTGCCAGCAGCTTAGAACGGAACACTGAAGCTTTCTTT
v_gene: TRBV7-6
j_gene: TRBJ1-1
abundance: NA
d_gene: NA
len: 13

CDR3aa: CASSLTGIHYEQYF
CDR3nt: TGTGCCAGCAGCTTAACGGGAATCCACTACGAGCAGTACTTC
v_gene: TRBV7-8
j_gene: TRBJ2-7
abundance: NA
d_gene: NA
len: 14

CDR3aa: CASSLDQGGPREQYF
CDR3nt: TGTGCCAGCAGCTTGGATCAAGGGGGGCCTCGGGAGCAGTACTTC
v_gene: TRBV5-4
j_gene: TRBJ2-7
abundance: NA
d_gene: NA
len: 15

CDR3aa: CASSLRTGRGELFF
CDR3nt: TGTGCCAGCAGCTTACGAACGGGCAGGGGGGAGCTGTTTTTT
v_gene: TRBV7-6
j_gene: TRBJ2-2
abundance: few
d_gene: NA
len: 14

CDR3aa: CAKTGDSGNTIYF
CDR3nt: TGTGCCAAGACAGGGGACTCTGGAAACACCATATATTTT
v_gene: TRBV10-3
j_gene: TRBJ1-3
abundance: NA
d_gene: TRBD1
len: 13

CDR3aa: CASSQQGNYGYTF
CDR3nt: TGTGCCAGCAGTCAACAGGGAAACTATGGCTACACCTTC
v_gene: TRBV28
j_gene: TRBJ1-2
abundance: NA
d_gene: NA
len: 13

CDR3aa: CASSKRQGASSYNEQFF
CDR3nt: TGTGCCAGTAGTAAGAGACAGGGGGCAAGCTCCTACAATGAGCAGTTCTTC
v_gene: TRBV19
j_gene: TRBJ2-1
abundance: NA
d_gene: TRBD1
len: 17

CDR3aa: CASSASKGKMNTEAFF
CDR3nt: TGTGCCAGCAGTGCAAGCAAGGGAAAAATGAACACTGAAGCTTTCTTT
v_gene: TRBV25-1
j_gene: TRBJ1-1
abundance: NA
d_gene: NA
len: 16

CDR3aa: CASSFGRAPDTGELFF
CDR3nt: TGTGCCAGCAGCTTCGGGAGGGCGCCTGACACCGGGGAGCTGTTTTTT
v_gene: TRBV5-4
j_gene: TRBJ2-2
abundance: once
d_gene: TRBD2
len: 16

CDR3aa: CASSSGGGLNTEAFF
CDR3nt: TGTGCCAGCAGCAGCGGTGGGGGTTTGAACACTGAAGCTTTCTTT
v_gene: TRBV11-2
j_gene: TRBJ1-1
abundance: NA
d_gene: NA
len: 15

CDR3aa: CASSLMVASGSEQYF
CDR3nt: TGTGCCAGCAGCTTAATGGTGGCTAGCGGATCCGAGCAGTACTTC
v_gene: TRBV7-3
j_gene: TRBJ2-7
abundance: NA
d_gene: TRBD2
len: 15

CDR3aa: CASSRTGGHDTIYF
CDR3nt: TGTGCCAGCAGCCGGACAGGGGGCCACGACACCATATATTTT
v_gene: TRBV7-6
j_gene: TRBJ1-3
abundance: NA
d_gene: TRBD1
len: 14

CDR3aa: CASSPQRGGLGYNEQFF
CDR3nt: TGTGCCAGCAGTCCCCAGCGAGGGGGACTTGGCTACAATGAGCAGTTCTTC
v_gene: TRBV28
j_gene: TRBJ2-1
abundance: once
d_gene: NA
len: 17